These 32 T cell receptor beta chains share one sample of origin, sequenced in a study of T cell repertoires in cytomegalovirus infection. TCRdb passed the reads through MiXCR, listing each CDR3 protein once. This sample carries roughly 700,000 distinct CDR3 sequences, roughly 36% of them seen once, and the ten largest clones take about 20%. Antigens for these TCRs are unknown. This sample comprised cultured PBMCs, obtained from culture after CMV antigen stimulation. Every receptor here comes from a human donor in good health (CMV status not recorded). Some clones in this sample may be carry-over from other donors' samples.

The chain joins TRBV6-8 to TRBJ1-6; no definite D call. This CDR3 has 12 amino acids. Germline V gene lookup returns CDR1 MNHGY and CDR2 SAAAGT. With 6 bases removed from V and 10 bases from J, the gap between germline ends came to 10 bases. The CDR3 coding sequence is TGTGCCAGCAGCACCCCTGCCTCACCCCTCCACTTT. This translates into CASSTPASPLHF.

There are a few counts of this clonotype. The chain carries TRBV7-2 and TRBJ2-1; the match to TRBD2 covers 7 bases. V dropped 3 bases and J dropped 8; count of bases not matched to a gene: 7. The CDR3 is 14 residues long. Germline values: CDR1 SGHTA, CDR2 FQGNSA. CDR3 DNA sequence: TGTGCCAGCAGCTTCAGCGGGGCTGGAGATGAGCAGTTCTTC. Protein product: CASSFSGAGDEQFF.

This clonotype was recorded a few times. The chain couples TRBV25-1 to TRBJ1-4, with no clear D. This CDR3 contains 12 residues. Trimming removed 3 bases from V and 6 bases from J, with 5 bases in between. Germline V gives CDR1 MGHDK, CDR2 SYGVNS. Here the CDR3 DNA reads TGTGCCAGCAGTGATTCCTATGAAAAACTGTTTTTT. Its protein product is CASSDSYEKLFF.

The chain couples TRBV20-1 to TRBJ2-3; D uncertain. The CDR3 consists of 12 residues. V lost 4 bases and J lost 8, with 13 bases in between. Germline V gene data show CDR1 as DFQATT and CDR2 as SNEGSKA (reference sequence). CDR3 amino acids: CSATPLESTQYF. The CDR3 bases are TGCAGTGCTACGCCTCTAGAAAGTACGCAGTATTTT.

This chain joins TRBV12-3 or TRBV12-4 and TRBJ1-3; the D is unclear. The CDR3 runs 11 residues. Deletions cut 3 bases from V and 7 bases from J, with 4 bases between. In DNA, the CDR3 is TGTGCCAGCAGTTTTTCGAACACCATATATTTT. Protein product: CASSFSNTIYF.

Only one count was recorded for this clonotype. In DNA form, the CDR3 reads TGTGCCAGCAGTGACCCTAGACAGGGGACAAGACTTTCCTACGAGCAGTACTTC. Translation gives CASSDPRQGTRLSYEQYF. The rearrangement uses TRBV6-1 and TRBJ2-7; TRBD1 agrees at 8 bases. J was trimmed by 1 base and V by 3 bases; bases with no gene match: 14. The CDR3 length is 18 residues. The germline CDR1 and CDR2 sequences are MNHNS and SASEGT.

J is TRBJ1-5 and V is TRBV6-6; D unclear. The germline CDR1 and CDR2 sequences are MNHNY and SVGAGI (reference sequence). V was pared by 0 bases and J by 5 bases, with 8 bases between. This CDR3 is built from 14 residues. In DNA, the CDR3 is TGTGCCAGCAGTTACTCGAGGAGGGATCAGCCCCAGCATTTT. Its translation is CASSYSRRDQPQHF.

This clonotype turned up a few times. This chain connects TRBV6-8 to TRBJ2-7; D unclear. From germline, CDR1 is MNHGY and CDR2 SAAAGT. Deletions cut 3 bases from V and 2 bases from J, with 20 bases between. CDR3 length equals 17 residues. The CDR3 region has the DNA TGTGCCAGCAGTTATTCTTCCTCTCCGGAGACAACCTACGAGCAGTACTTC. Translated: CASSYSSSPETTYEQYF.

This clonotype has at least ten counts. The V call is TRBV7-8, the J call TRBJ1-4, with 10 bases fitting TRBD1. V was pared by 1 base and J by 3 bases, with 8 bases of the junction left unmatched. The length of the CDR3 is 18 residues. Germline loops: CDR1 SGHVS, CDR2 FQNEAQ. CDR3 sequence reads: CASSLVDRDRGANEKLFF. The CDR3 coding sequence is TGTGCCAGCAGCTTAGTCGACCGGGACAGGGGAGCTAATGAAAAACTGTTTTTT.

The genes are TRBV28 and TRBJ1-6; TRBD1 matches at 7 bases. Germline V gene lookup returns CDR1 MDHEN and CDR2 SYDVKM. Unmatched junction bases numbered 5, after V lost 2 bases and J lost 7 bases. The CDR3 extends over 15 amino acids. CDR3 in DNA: TGTGCCAGCAGTTTAACCGACAGGGAAAATTCACCCCTCCACTTT. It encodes CASSLTDRENSPLHF.

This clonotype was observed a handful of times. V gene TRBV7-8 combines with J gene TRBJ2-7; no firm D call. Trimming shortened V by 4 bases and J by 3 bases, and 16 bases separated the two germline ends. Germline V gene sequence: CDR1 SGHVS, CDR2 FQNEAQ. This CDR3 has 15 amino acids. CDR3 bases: TGTGCCAGCAGCTCCCTAGGGTCAGCAGACTACGAGCAGTACTTC. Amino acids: CASSSLGSADYEQYF.

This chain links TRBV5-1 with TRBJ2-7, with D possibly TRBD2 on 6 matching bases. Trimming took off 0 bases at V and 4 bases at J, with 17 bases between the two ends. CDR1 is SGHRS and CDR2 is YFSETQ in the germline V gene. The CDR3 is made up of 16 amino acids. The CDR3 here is CASSLEAPGLSYEQYF. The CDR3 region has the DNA TGCGCCAGCAGCTTGGAGGCTCCGGGACTCTCTTACGAGCAGTACTTC.

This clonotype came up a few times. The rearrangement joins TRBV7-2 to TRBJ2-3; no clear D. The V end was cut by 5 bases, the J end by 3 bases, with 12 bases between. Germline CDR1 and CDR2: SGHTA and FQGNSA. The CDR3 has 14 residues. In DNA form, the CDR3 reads TGTGCCAGCAGCCCTATGACGGCTACAGATACGCAGTATTTT. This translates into CASSPMTATDTQYF. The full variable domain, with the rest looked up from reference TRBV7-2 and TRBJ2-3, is GAGVSQSPSNKVTEKGKDVELRCDPISGHTALYWYRQSLGQGLEFLIYFQGNSAPDKSGLPSDRFSAERTGGSVSTLTIQRTQQEDSAVYLCASSPMTATDTQYFGPGTRLTVL.

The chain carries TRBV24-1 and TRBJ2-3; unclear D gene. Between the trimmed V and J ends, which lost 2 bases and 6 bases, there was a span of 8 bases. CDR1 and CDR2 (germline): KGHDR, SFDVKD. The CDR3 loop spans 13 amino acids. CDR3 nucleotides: TGTGCCACCAGTGATTCCCCGTCGGATACGCAGTATTTT. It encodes CATSDSPSDTQYF.

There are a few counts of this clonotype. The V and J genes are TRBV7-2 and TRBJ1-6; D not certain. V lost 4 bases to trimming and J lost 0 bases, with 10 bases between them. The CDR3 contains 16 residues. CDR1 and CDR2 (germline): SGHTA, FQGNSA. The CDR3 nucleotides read TGTGCCAGCAGCTCCAGAACCAGCTCCTATAATTCACCCCTCCACTTT. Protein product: CASSSRTSSYNSPLHF.

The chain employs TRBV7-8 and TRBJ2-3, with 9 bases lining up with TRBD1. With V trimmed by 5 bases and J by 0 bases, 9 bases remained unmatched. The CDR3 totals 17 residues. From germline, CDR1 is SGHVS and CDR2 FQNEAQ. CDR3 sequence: CASSRYPGQGSTDTQYF. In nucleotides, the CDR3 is TGTGCCAGCAGCCGATATCCGGGACAGGGAAGCACAGATACGCAGTATTTT.

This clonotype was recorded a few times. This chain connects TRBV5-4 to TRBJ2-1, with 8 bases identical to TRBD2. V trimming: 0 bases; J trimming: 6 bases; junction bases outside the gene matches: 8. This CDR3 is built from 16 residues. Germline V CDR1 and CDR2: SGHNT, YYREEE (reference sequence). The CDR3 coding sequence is TGTGCCAGCAGCTTGGCGGCCGGGAGGGTTCGCAATGAGCAGTTCTTC. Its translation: CASSLAAGRVRNEQFF.

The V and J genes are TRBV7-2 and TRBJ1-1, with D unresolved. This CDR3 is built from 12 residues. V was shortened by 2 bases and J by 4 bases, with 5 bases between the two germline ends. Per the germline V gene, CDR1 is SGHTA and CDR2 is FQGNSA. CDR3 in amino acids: CASSLRATEAFF. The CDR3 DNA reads TGTGCCAGCAGCTTACGAGCCACTGAAGCTTTCTTT.

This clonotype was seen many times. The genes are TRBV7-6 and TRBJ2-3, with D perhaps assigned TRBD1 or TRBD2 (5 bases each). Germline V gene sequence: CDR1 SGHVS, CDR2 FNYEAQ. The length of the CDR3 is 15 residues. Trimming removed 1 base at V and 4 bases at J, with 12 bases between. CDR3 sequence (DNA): TGTGCCAGCAGCTTAGGAGCAGGGAGTTCAGATACGCAGTATTTT. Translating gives CASSLGAGSSDTQYF.

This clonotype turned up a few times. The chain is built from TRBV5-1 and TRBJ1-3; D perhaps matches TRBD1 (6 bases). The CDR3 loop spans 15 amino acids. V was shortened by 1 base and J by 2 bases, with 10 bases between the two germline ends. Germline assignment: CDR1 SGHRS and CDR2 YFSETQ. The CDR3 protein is CASSLIAGAGNTIYF. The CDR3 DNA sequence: TGCGCCAGCAGCTTGATTGCAGGGGCTGGAAACACCATATATTTT.

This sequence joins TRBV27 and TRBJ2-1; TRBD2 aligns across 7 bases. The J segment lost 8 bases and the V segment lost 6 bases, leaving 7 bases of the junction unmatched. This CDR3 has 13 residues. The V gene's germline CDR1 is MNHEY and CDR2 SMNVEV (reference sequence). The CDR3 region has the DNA TGTGCCAGCAGGGGGGGGACTTATGATGAGCAGTTCTTC. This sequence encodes CASRGGTYDEQFF.

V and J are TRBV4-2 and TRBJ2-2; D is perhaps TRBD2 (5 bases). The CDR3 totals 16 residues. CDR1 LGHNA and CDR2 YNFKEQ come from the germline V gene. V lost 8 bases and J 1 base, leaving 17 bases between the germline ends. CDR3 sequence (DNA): TGTGCCAGCGAGGGCCCCGGCTCTAGGAACACCGGGGAGCTGTTTTTT. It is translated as CASEGPGSRNTGELFF.

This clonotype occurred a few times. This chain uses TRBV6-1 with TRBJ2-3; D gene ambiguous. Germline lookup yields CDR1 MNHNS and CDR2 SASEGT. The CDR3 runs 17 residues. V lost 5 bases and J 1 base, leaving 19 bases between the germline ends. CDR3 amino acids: CASSPVAAPTGTDTQYF. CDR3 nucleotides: TGTGCCAGCAGTCCGGTTGCGGCCCCAACTGGCACAGATACGCAGTATTTT.

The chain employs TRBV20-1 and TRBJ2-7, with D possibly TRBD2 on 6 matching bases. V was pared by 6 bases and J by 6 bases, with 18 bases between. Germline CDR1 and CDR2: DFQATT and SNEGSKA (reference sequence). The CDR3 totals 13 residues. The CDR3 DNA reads TGCAGTGCCCCCAGGCCAGGGACTCGCGAGCAGTACTTC. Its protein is CSAPRPGTREQYF.

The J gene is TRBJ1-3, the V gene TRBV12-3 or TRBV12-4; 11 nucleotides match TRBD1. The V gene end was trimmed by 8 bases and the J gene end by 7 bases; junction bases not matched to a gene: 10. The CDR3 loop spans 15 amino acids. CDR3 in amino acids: CASATWTGGRNTIYF. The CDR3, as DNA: TGTGCCAGCGCAACCTGGACAGGGGGCAGGAACACCATATATTTT.

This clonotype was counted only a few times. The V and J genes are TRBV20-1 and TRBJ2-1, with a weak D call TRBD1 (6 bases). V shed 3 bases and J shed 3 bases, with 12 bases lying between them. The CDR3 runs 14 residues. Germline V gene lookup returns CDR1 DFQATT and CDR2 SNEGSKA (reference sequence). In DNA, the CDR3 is TGCAGTGCTAGCTCGGCAGGGGACTACAATGAGCAGTTCTTC. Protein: CSASSAGDYNEQFF.

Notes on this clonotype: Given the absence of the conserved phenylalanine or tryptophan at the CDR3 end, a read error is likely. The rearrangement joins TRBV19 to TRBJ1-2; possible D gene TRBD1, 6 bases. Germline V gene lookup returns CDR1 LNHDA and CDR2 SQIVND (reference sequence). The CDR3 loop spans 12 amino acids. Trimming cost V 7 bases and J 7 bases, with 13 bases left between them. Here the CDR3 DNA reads TGTGCCAGTACTCCAGGGGTCGGTGGCTACACCTTA. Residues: CASTPGVGGYTL.

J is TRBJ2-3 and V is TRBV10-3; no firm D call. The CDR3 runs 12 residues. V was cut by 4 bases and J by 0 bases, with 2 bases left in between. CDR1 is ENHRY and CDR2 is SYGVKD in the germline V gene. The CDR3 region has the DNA TGTGCCATCAGTGCTAGCACAGATACGCAGTATTTT. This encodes CAISASTDTQYF.

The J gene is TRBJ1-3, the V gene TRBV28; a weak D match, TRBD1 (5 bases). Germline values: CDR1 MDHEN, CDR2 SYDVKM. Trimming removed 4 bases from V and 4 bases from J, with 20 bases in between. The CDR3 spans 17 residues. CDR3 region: CASSSVTGTFVGNTIYF. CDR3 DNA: TGTGCCAGCAGTTCGGTCACCGGGACCTTCGTCGGAAACACCATATATTTT.

The CDR3 DNA reads TGTGCCAGCAGCCACTCACTAAGCTTCCGGGGGACGAACACCGGGGAGCTGTTTTTT. It translates to CASSHSLSFRGTNTGELFF. V is TRBV14 and J is TRBJ2-2; a possible D gene is TRBD2 (6 bases). Germline V CDR1 and CDR2: SGHDN, FVKESK. V was pared by 3 bases and J by 0 bases, with 20 bases between. The CDR3 spans 19 residues.

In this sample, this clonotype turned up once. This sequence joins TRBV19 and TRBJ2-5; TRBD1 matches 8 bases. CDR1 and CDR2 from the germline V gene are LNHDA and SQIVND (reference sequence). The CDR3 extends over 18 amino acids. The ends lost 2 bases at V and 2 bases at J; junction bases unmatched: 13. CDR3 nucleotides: TGTGCCAGTAGTATAAAAGGGAGGACAGGGTCAGGACAAGAGACCCAGTACTTC. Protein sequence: CASSIKGRTGSGQETQYF.

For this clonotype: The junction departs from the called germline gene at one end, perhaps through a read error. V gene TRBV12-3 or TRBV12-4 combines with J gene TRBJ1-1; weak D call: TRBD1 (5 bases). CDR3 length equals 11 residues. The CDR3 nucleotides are TGTGCCAGCAGTTTATATGACAGACTGGGCTTT. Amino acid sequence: CASSLYDRLGF.